What follows are 16 T cell receptor beta chains derived from one specimen sequenced in a study of blood T cells in healthy people across ages. A sample-barcoded 5' primer and a J-beta primer mix were used in a second PCR of roughly 7 to 12 cycles. MiXCR, applied by TCRdb to the 5' RACE reads, yields one record per CDR3 protein. The table includes roughly 1.5 million distinct CDR3 sequences, approximately 43% detected once. The sequencing sample was made of blood. These receptors were collected from a young woman in good health.

The chain uses TRBV4-3 and TRBJ2-3; TRBD1 or TRBD2 may be the D gene (5 bases each). The CDR3 totals 16 residues. Germline CDR1 is LGHNA and CDR2 is YSLEER. V dropped 2 bases and J dropped 2 bases, with 14 bases sitting between them. The DNA for the CDR3 is TGCGCCAGCAGCCAAAAGGGACGGAGAAACACAGATACGCAGTATTTT. Its protein product is CASSQKGRRNTDTQYF.

The chain recombines TRBV30 with TRBJ2-5; a weak D match, TRBD2 (6 bases). Germline-derived CDR1 and CDR2 are GTSNPN and SVGIG (reference sequence). V shed 3 bases and J shed 11 bases, with 16 bases lying between them. The CDR3 contains 12 residues. In DNA form, the CDR3 reads TGTGCCTGGAGGGGAGACACCCGGGAGCAGTACTTC. Its translation is CAWRGDTREQYF.

This sequence joins TRBV21-1 and TRBJ2-3; the D call of TRBD2 is as the table states it, not checked on the DNA. TRBV21-1 is flagged as a pseudogene. CDR3 length: 19 residues. CDR3 in amino acids: CASSSPSTGTRNYTDTQYF. The CDR3 nucleotides read TGTGCCAGCAGCAGCCCAAGTACCGGGACTAGAAACTACACAGATACGCAGTATTTT.

The chain has TRBV28 and TRBJ2-7; D might be TRBD2 (6 bases). Germline V gene sequence: CDR1 MDHEN, CDR2 SYDVKM. Trimming removed 3 bases at V and 1 base at J, with 10 bases between. The CDR3 extends over 14 amino acids. The CDR3 DNA reads TGTGCCAGCAGTTTTTGGCGGGGATCCTACGAGCAGTACTTC. It specifies CASSFWRGSYEQYF.

The chain combines TRBV7-2 with TRBJ1-2; tentative D call: TRBD1 (5 bases). Germline-derived CDR1 and CDR2 are SGHTA and FQGNSA. The V gene lost 4 bases and the J gene lost 8 bases, with 14 bases spanning the gap. The CDR3 is 13 amino acids. The CDR3 loop reads CASSSAIGAGYTF. The CDR3 nucleotides are TGTGCCAGCAGCTCAGCTATCGGGGCCGGCTACACCTTC.

In this sample, this clonotype turned up once. The chain is built from TRBV20-1 and TRBJ1-5; TRBD1 is a possible D gene (5 bases). V was shortened by 6 bases and J by 3 bases, with 21 bases between the two germline ends. Per germline, CDR1 DFQATT and CDR2 SNEGSKA (reference sequence). This CDR3 is built from 16 residues. CDR3 DNA: TGCAGTGCCCAGAGGGCCAGGGCGGGCCACAATCAGCCCCAGCATTTT. This sequence encodes CSAQRARAGHNQPQHF.

Worth noting for this clonotype: This may be a read error: a much more frequent sequence differs by one nucleotide. The chain couples TRBV12-3 or TRBV12-4 to TRBJ2-1, with a possible D match to TRBD2 (5 bases). Trimming removed 2 bases from V and 5 bases from J, with 7 bases in between. CDR3 length: 13 amino acids. CDR3 in DNA: TGTGCCAGCAGTTTAAGGACTCACAATGAGCAGTTCTTC. It codes for CASSLRTHNEQFF.

V gene TRBV4-3 combines with J gene TRBJ2-3, with 10 bases matching TRBD2. This CDR3 is built from 16 residues. Germline-derived CDR1 and CDR2 are LGHNA and YSLEER. Germline trimming cut 0 bases from V and 5 bases from J; bases unmatched to any gene: 5. CDR3 nucleotides: TGCGCCAGCAGCCAAGAGGGAGCGGGAGGGGGAGATACGCAGTATTTT. Its protein product is CASSQEGAGGGDTQYF.

The sample holds a few counts of this clonotype. The chain recombines TRBV10-3 with TRBJ2-5; D gene unclear. Between the trimmed V and J ends, which lost 1 base and 1 base, there was a span of 7 bases. Germline V gene sequence: CDR1 ENHRY, CDR2 SYGVKD. The CDR3 is 14 residues long. As DNA, the CDR3 is TGTGCCATCAGTGAGTTGACCGGCCAAGAGACCCAGTACTTC. Its translation: CAISELTGQETQYF.

J is TRBJ1-2 and V is TRBV3-1; TRBD1 might be the D (6 bases). V lost 0 bases and J lost 1, with 9 bases in between. Per the germline V gene, CDR1 is LGHDT and CDR2 is YNNKEL (reference sequence). The CDR3 contains 15 residues. The CDR3 region is CASSQDEGGNYGYTF. Here the CDR3 DNA reads TGTGCCAGCAGCCAAGATGAAGGGGGTAACTATGGCTACACCTTC.

This clonotype was seen only a few times. This rearrangement joins TRBV29-1 to TRBJ2-1; possible D gene TRBD2, 7 bases. This CDR3 contains 13 residues. Trimming removed 5 bases from V and 4 bases from J, with 12 bases in between. Germline-derived CDR1 and CDR2 are SQVTM and ANQGSEA. This CDR3 is CSVPGGRYNEQFF. Here the CDR3 DNA reads TGCAGCGTTCCGGGGGGCAGGTACAATGAGCAGTTCTTC.

The chain recombines TRBV12-3 or TRBV12-4 with TRBJ1-5; 8 positions match TRBD1. The CDR3 covers 17 residues. V trimming: 5 bases; J trimming: 2 bases; junction bases outside the gene matches: 11. CDR3 loop: CASSTRTGTLGNQPQHF. In DNA, the CDR3 is TGTGCCAGCAGTACCCGGACAGGGACTTTGGGCAATCAGCCCCAGCATTTT.

The table lists this clonotype with a few counts. The chain has TRBV6-5 and TRBJ2-5; D unclear. Germline assignment: CDR1 MNHEY and CDR2 SVGAGI. V shed 2 bases and J shed 5 bases, with 9 bases lying between them. This CDR3 comprises 13 residues. The CDR3 loop is CASSYGPRETQYF. The DNA for the CDR3 is TGTGCCAGCAGTTACGGGCCAAGGGAGACCCAGTACTTC.

This clonotype has a count of ten or more. For the CDR3, the DNA is TGCGCCAGCAGCTTGGTAGGGACAGGCTACGAGCAGTACTTC. This gives the protein CASSLVGTGYEQYF. The gene calls are TRBV5-1 and TRBJ2-7; 8 bases are shared with TRBD1. Per the germline V gene, CDR1 is SGHRS and CDR2 is YFSETQ. The CDR3 extends over 14 amino acids. After removal of 0 bases from V and 3 bases from J, the junction contained 2 bases not matched to a gene.

Note on this clonotype: One end of the junction is discordant with germline, which a read error may explain. The rearrangement joins TRBV29-1 to TRBJ2-7; D unresolved. This CDR3 is built from 10 residues. Per germline, CDR1 SQVTM and CDR2 ANQGSEA. The CDR3 region is CSFDRYEQYF. CDR3 sequence (DNA): TGCAGCTTTGACCGCTACGAGCAGTACTTC.

This chain links TRBV21-1 with TRBJ2-7; TRBD2 was called by the table and not checked on the DNA. TRBV21-1 counts as a pseudogene. The CDR3 runs to 16 residues. CDR3 protein: CASSKQETSGSYEQYF. CDR3 DNA: TGTGCCAGCAGCAAACAAGAAACTAGCGGGTCCTACGAGCAGTACTTC.